In this sample, the clone carrying this T cell receptor (beta chain) turned up once. What it binds is unknown. The sample is drawn from a study of T cell responses to AZD1222 COVID-19 vaccine. With 3 bases clipped from V and 11 bases from J, the junction kept 11 bases outside the gene matches. The germline CDR1 and CDR2 sequences are SNHLY and FYNNEI. CDR3 size: 15 residues. Clones were sequenced by immunoSEQ multiplex PCR, and TCRdb holds only the in-frame ones, with some missing. The top ten hold around 0.6% of the sample, which has some 250,000 clones, 85% to 95% seen once. Study results and caveats: Most donors were white British, females outnumbered males, and clonal diversity was possibly underestimated. Targets within unmutated variant regions were reportedly found for nearly half of spike-specific TCRs.

The chain couples TRBV2 to TRBJ1-3; TRBD1 aligns across 9 bases. Sequenced here: peripheral blood, sampled 28 days after the second AZD1222 dose. The receptor comes from an adult who received the AZD1222 COVID-19 vaccine. This CDR3 reads CASSDPGTGISAIYF. Written as DNA, the CDR3 is TGTGCCAGCAGTGACCCCGGGACAGGGATATCGGCCATATATTTT. Combining the CDR3 with reference TRBV2 and TRBJ1-3 gives the whole variable domain EPEVTQTPSHQVTQMGQEVILRCVPISNHLYFYWYRQILGQKVEFLVSFYNNEISEKSEIFDDQFSVERPDGSNFTLKIRSTKLEDSAMYFCASSDPGTGISAIYFGEGSWLTVV.